A selection of T cell receptor beta chains follows, all from one sample in a study of shared clonotypes between healthy human individuals. The assay was immunoSEQ multiplex PCR, and TCRdb's table has in-frame clones only and misses some. The sample consists of around 2,000,000 clones, around 96% of them appearing once. What was sequenced was naive CD8+ T cells sorted from blood. The receptors come from a man between 18 and 29 years old in good health. CDR3s include the opening cysteine and the closing phenylalanine or tryptophan. The D gene is left open where the match is weak. Only part of the rows carry a size: once, few, many, or a class if the clone is expanded.

.,.,TRBJ2-6,TRBV9,TGTGCCAGCAGCGTAGGTTTGGGGGCCTCCGGCTCTGGGGCCAACGTCCTGACTTTC,CASSVGLGASGSGANVLTF
.,.,TRBJ1-4,TRBV9,TGTGCCAGCAGCGTAGCCGATGAAAAACTGTTTTTT,CASSVADEKLFF
.,once,TRBJ2-3,TRBV6-5,TGTGCCAGCAGTTACTCGGGCGGTGATTGGACAGATACGCAGTATTTT,CASSYSGGDWTDTQYF
.,few,TRBJ1-3,TRBV5-5,TGTGCCAGCGATTTCCTGGAAGACACCATATATTTT,CASDFLEDTIYF
.,.,TRBJ1-3,TRBV9,TGTGCCAGCAGCGTTACAGGCGGCTCTGGAAACACCATATATTTT,CASSVTGGSGNTIYF
.,.,TRBJ2-5,TRBV6-5,TGTGCCAGCAGTTACGGGGGACAAGAGACCCAGTACTTC,CASSYGGQETQYF
TRBD2,.,TRBJ2-5,TRBV7-2,TGTGCCAGCAGCTTAGGACTAGCGGGGGGTAGGGAGACCCAGTACTTC,CASSLGLAGGRETQYF
TRBD1,.,TRBJ2-7,TRBV15,TGTGCCACACAACACCAGGGGGCGGGTGAGCAGTACTTC,CATQHQGAGEQYF
.,.,TRBJ2-7,TRBV23-1,TGCGCCAGCAGTCAATCGTACGAGCAGTACTTC,CASSQSYEQYF
.,once,TRBJ2-7,TRBV13,TGTGCCAGCAGCCACCGCGCGGGCGAGCAGTACTTC,CASSHRAGEQYF
.,.,TRBJ2-7,TRBV9,TGTGCCAGCAGCGTGGGCGGGACCGACTCCTACGAGCAGTACTTC,CASSVGGTDSYEQYF
.,.,TRBJ1-4,TRBV5-4,TGTGCCAGCAGCTTGGGCTCGGAGGGTGAAAAACTGTTTTTT,CASSLGSEGEKLFF
TRBD1,.,TRBJ2-2,TRBV19,TGTGCCAGTAGACAGGACAGGGGTGGGACCGGGGAGCTGTTTTTT,CASRQDRGGTGELFF
.,.,TRBJ2-3,TRBV9,TGTGCCAGCAGCTTTTATACAGATACGCAGTATTTT,CASSFYTDTQYF
.,.,TRBJ2-1,TRBV4-3,TGCGCCAGCAGCCAAGACGGAGGGGAGCAGTTCTTC,CASSQDGGEQFF
TRBD1,.,TRBJ2-3,TRBV10-1,TGCGCCAGCAGTGAGTCGAACGACCGACAGGGGAACACAGATACGCAGTATTTT,CASSESNDRQGNTDTQYF
.,.,TRBJ2-7,TRBV5-6,TGTGCCAGCAGCTCCGAAGTCGGGGCCGAAACCTACGAGCAGTACTTC,CASSSEVGAETYEQYF